The 28 T cell receptor beta chains presented below share a single source sample, sequenced in a study of beta chain features in type 1 diabetes. Study-wide findings and caveats: People with Type 1 diabetes carried modestly yet significantly shorter TCRB CDR3s in all four CD4+ subsets.

These receptors have no known antigen. Isolated RNA was reverse transcribed in full, so expressed TCRB transcripts were sequenced. Measured with immunoSEQ multiplex PCR; TCRdb has only the in-frame clones, and not every one. Counted here are around 310,000 clones, roughly 14% occurring once; the ten biggest clones make up roughly 0.015%. Sequenced: naive CD4+ T cells from blood. Every receptor here comes from a young woman with type 1 diabetes.

The CDR3 here is CSVFPTGSTDTQYF. CDR3 DNA sequence: TGCAGCGTTTTTCCGACAGGGTCCACAGATACGCAGTATTTT. The V and J genes are TRBV29-1 and TRBJ2-3; TRBD1 agrees at 7 bases. Germline CDR1 and CDR2: SQVTM and ANQGSEA. The length of the CDR3 is 14 residues. With V trimmed by 5 bases and J by 2 bases, 7 bases remained unmatched.

This clone has a handful of counts. The chain uses TRBV10-2 and TRBJ2-1; 8 nucleotides match TRBD2. After removal of 7 bases from V and 10 bases from J, the junction contained 9 bases not matched to a gene. Germline values: CDR1 WSHSY, CDR2 SAAADI. There are 13 residues in the CDR3. The CDR3 is CASIRGLAEEQFF. CDR3 nucleotides: TGCGCCAGCATCCGAGGACTAGCTGAAGAGCAGTTCTTC.

This clone turned up a few times. V is TRBV27 and J is TRBJ2-3; no definite D call. V lost 5 bases and J 2 bases, leaving 11 bases between the germline ends. Per germline, CDR1 MNHEY and CDR2 SMNVEV (reference sequence). This CDR3 is built from 14 residues. The CDR3 nucleotides are TGTGCCAGCAGTCCTAAAACCGTCACAGATACGCAGTATTTT. Its protein is CASSPKTVTDTQYF.

This clone has a handful of counts. The chain recombines TRBV7-9 with TRBJ1-2; D remains ambiguous. CDR3 length equals 13 residues. The V gene's germline CDR1 is SEHNR and CDR2 FQNEAQ (reference sequence). V was clipped by 3 bases and J by 2 bases, with 7 bases between them. The CDR3 protein is CASSFAGNYGYTF. As DNA, the CDR3 is TGTGCCAGCAGCTTCGCAGGAAACTATGGCTACACCTTC. The whole variable domain, filled in from reference TRBV7-9 and TRBJ1-2, reads DTGVSQNPRHKITKRGQNVTFRCDPISEHNRLYWYRQTLGQGPEFLTYFQNEAQLEKSRLLSDRFSAERPKGSFSTLEIQRTEQGDSAMYLCASSFAGNYGYTFGSGTRLTVV.

This chain uses TRBV5-5 with TRBJ1-2; 9 bases agree with TRBD1. The CDR3 contains 14 residues. Germline V gene sequence: CDR1 SGHKS, CDR2 YYEKEE (reference sequence). J gave up 8 bases and V 4 bases, and 9 bases lay outside the gene matches. The CDR3 coding sequence is TGTGCCAGCAGCCTCATCGGACAGGGGTTGGGCTACACCTTC. Translation: CASSLIGQGLGYTF.

V gene TRBV10-3 combines with J gene TRBJ2-1; TRBD2 matches 8 bases. V was pared by 10 bases and J by 4 bases, with 21 bases of the junction left unmatched. The germline V gene encodes CDR1 ENHRY and CDR2 SYGVKD. The CDR3 contains 18 residues. Written as DNA, the CDR3 is TGTGCCACCCTGCTTTCACTACGAGCGGGAGAAGGATACAATGAGCAGTTCTTC. Amino acids: CATLLSLRAGEGYNEQFF.

This clone has more than one count but fewer than ten. V gene TRBV10-2 combines with J gene TRBJ2-1; TRBD1 matches 8 bases. CDR1 is WSHSY, CDR2 SAAADI, per germline. The CDR3 is 14 amino acids. With 8 bases clipped from V and 0 bases from J, the junction kept 3 bases outside the gene matches. The CDR3 nucleotides read TGCGCCAGCCAGACAGGGGCCTCCTACAATGAGCAGTTCTTC. It is translated as CASQTGASYNEQFF.

This chain connects TRBV18 to TRBJ2-3; 9 bases agree with TRBD2. The germline gives CDR1 KGHSH, CDR2 LQKENI. CDR3 length: 15 amino acids. With V trimmed by 4 bases and J by 1 base, 3 bases remained unmatched. This CDR3 reads CASSQGLAGTDTQYF. CDR3 nucleotides: TGTGCCAGCTCACAGGGACTAGCCGGCACAGATACGCAGTATTTT.

In this sample, this clone turned up a few times. The rearrangement uses TRBV7-2 and TRBJ2-3; D uncertain. There are 14 residues in the CDR3. V shed 2 bases and J shed 2 bases, with 8 bases lying between them. The germline gives CDR1 SGHTA, CDR2 FQGNSA. CDR3 residues: CASSLTGPTDTQYF. DNA for the CDR3: TGTGCCAGCAGCTTAACGGGTCCCACAGATACGCAGTATTTT.

The chain carries TRBV21-1 and TRBJ2-7; the table's D gene call, TRBD2, was not cross checked with the DNA. TRBV21-1 represents a pseudogene. The CDR3 runs 13 residues. CDR3 sequence: CASSTLGGDTKYF. CDR3 nucleotides: TGTGCCAGCAGCACCCTGGGGGGGGACACAAAGTACTTC.

V and J are TRBV6-1 and TRBJ2-2; D perhaps matches TRBD1 (6 bases). Germline V CDR1 and CDR2: MNHNS, SASEGT. CDR3 length: 14 residues. V lost 4 bases, J lost 5 bases, and 11 bases lay in between. CDR3 sequence: CASSGRGSTGELFF. The CDR3 bases are TGTGCCAGCAGTGGAAGGGGGTCAACCGGGGAGCTGTTTTTT.

V gene TRBV9 combines with J gene TRBJ2-5; D call uncertain. The CDR3 sequence is 13 residues long. The V gene's germline CDR1 is SGDLS and CDR2 YYNGEE. The germline V and J ends were trimmed by 4 bases and 7 bases, with 14 bases remaining between them. CDR3 sequence: CASSPAHYGTQYF. CDR3 nucleotides: TGTGCCAGCAGCCCTGCCCACTATGGGACCCAGTACTTC.

The chain joins TRBV2 to TRBJ2-7, with D possibly matching TRBD2 (6 bases). Trimming left V 6 bases short and J 7 bases short, with 16 bases between. The CDR3 is made up of 13 amino acids. In germline, CDR1 is SNHLY, CDR2 FYNNEI. The CDR3 protein is CASSGGEFREQYF. In DNA form, the CDR3 reads TGTGCCAGCAGCGGCGGGGAGTTTAGGGAGCAGTACTTC.

The chain has TRBV18 and TRBJ2-2; 11 nucleotides align to TRBD2. The CDR3 runs 16 residues. Looked up from germline, CDR1 is KGHSH and CDR2 is LQKENI. J lost 2 bases, V lost 3 bases, and 2 bases had no gene match. In DNA, the CDR3 is TGTGCCAGCTCACCGGGACTAGCGGTTAACACCGGGGAGCTGTTTTTT. Translation: CASSPGLAVNTGELFF.

The chain has TRBV30 and TRBJ2-2; no firm D call. The length of the CDR3 is 14 residues. CDR1 and CDR2 from the germline V gene are GTSNPN and SVGIG (reference sequence). V lost 2 bases to trimming and J lost 2 bases, with 9 bases between them. CDR3 nucleotide sequence: TGTGCCTGGAGTAGAGGATCCAACACCGGGGAGCTGTTTTTT. This gives the protein CAWSRGSNTGELFF.

This clone has more than one count but fewer than ten. V is TRBV2 and J is TRBJ2-3, with 12 bases fitting TRBD2. This CDR3 has 14 residues. V dropped 6 bases and J dropped 5; count of bases not matched to a gene: 3. Germline lookup yields CDR1 SNHLY and CDR2 FYNNEI. In nucleotides, the CDR3 is TGTGCCAGCAGCCCGGGACTAGCGGGAGATACGCAGTATTTT. Its translation is CASSPGLAGDTQYF. The variable domain in full, completed from reference TRBV2 and TRBJ2-3, reads EPEVTQTPSHQVTQMGQEVILRCVPISNHLYFYWYRQILGQKVEFLVSFYNNEISEKSEIFDDQFSVERPDGSNFTLKIRSTKLEDSAMYFCASSPGLAGDTQYFGPGTRLTVL.

V usage is TRBV6-5 and J usage is TRBJ2-3; 10 positions match TRBD1. The CDR3 runs 14 residues. CDR1 MNHEY and CDR2 SVGAGI come from the germline V gene. V lost 5 bases to trimming and J lost 4 bases; unmatched junction nucleotides: 3. The CDR3 sequence: CASSDRGRADTQYF. CDR3 nucleotide sequence: TGTGCCAGCAGTGACAGGGGGCGTGCAGATACGCAGTATTTT.

The rearrangement links TRBV2 to TRBJ2-5; TRBD1 might be the D (6 bases). V lost 6 bases to trimming and J lost 5 bases, with 10 bases between them. CDR1 and CDR2 (germline): SNHLY, FYNNEI. The CDR3 has 12 amino acids. The CDR3 protein is CASRAQGETQYF. The CDR3 region has the DNA TGTGCCAGCAGAGCCCAGGGGGAGACCCAGTACTTC.

The chain carries TRBV18 and TRBJ1-5, with D hard to call. Germline V gene data show CDR1 as KGHSH and CDR2 as LQKENI. This CDR3 contains 14 residues. V was clipped by 2 bases and J by 5 bases, with 10 bases between them. The CDR3 DNA is TGTGCCAGCTCACCAGCCGCAGGTTATCAGCCCCAGCATTTT. The encoded protein is CASSPAAGYQPQHF.

This clone came up a few times. For the CDR3, the DNA is TGTGCCAGCATTGGACTCTTCTACGAGCAGTACGTC. It is translated as CASIGLFYEQYV. This chain links TRBV28 with TRBJ2-7; tentatively, D is TRBD2 (5 bases). From germline, CDR1 is MDHEN and CDR2 SYDVKM. This CDR3 contains 12 residues. V lost 7 bases and J 3 bases, leaving 10 bases between the germline ends.

The DNA for the CDR3 is TGTGCCAGCAGCTTAGATGGGCAGGGGGGAGCAGATACGCAGTATTTT. Translating gives CASSLDGQGGADTQYF. The rearrangement links TRBV11-2 to TRBJ2-3; a weak D match, TRBD1 (7 bases). The CDR3 is 16 residues long. Germline lookup yields CDR1 SGHAT and CDR2 FQNNGV. V lost 0 bases, J lost 4 bases, and 14 bases lay in between.

This clone was counted between two and nine times. This rearrangement joins TRBV30 to TRBJ1-4; no reliable D call. V was pared by 8 bases and J by 8 bases, with 9 bases between. This CDR3 spans 10 amino acids. The germline CDR1 and CDR2 sequences are GTSNPN and SVGIG (reference sequence). The CDR3 region is CAGGEEKLFF. CDR3 coding DNA: TGTGCCGGCGGAGAAGAAAAACTGTTTTTT.

This clone occurred a few times. This rearrangement joins TRBV30 to TRBJ1-1, with 7 bases lining up with TRBD1. CDR3 size: 14 residues. Germline CDR1 and CDR2: GTSNPN and SVGIG (reference sequence). V lost 2 bases, J lost 0 bases, and 3 bases stayed unmatched. The CDR3 loop reads CAWSSGQLNTEAFF. CDR3 sequence (DNA): TGTGCCTGGAGTTCGGGACAGTTGAACACTGAAGCTTTCTTT.

This clone was seen a handful of times. The V and J genes are TRBV10-3 and TRBJ2-1, with 11 bases identical to TRBD1. The J segment lost 6 bases and the V segment lost 10 bases, leaving 11 bases of the junction unmatched. The germline gives CDR1 ENHRY, CDR2 SYGVKD. The CDR3 covers 15 residues. CDR3 in DNA: TGTGCCACCAAAAAACCCGGGACAGGGGGCAATGAGCAGTTCTTC. This codes for CATKKPGTGGNEQFF.

This sequence joins TRBV12-5 and TRBJ2-6; D might be TRBD2 (5 bases). Germline assignment: CDR1 LGHNT and CDR2 FRNRAP. The V gene lost 9 bases and the J gene lost 4 bases, with 16 bases spanning the gap. CDR3 length: 15 residues. The CDR3 protein is CARGGSQGGANVLTF. The CDR3 DNA follows: TGTGCTAGAGGCGGGTCCCAAGGAGGGGCCAACGTCCTGACTTTC.

The sample holds a few counts of this clone. The rearrangement links TRBV30 to TRBJ2-1, with 7 bases aligning to TRBD1. The CDR3 has 15 residues. The ends lost 4 bases at V and 10 bases at J; junction bases unmatched: 16. Germline lookup yields CDR1 GTSNPN and CDR2 SVGIG (reference sequence). CDR3 DNA: TGTGCCTGGACCCGTCGGGACAGCCCCCCTGGAGAGCAGTTCTTC. Translating gives CAWTRRDSPPGEQFF.

The chain uses TRBV29-1 and TRBJ1-2; D not resolved. Germline V gene data show CDR1 as SQVTM and CDR2 as ANQGSEA. V was shortened by 5 bases and J by 0 bases, with 10 bases between the two germline ends. The CDR3 is 13 residues long. DNA of the CDR3: TGCAGCGTTCGCAGTTTCTCTAACTATGGCTACACCTTC. Translation: CSVRSFSNYGYTF.

This clone was recorded a few times. V usage is TRBV14 and J usage is TRBJ2-7; a weak D match, TRBD1 (5 bases). The CDR3 is made up of 17 amino acids. CDR1 is SGHDN and CDR2 is FVKESK in the germline V gene. Trimming pared 4 bases from V and 2 bases from J, leaving 21 bases between. CDR3 loop: CASSRPIGADRTYEQYV. Written as DNA, the CDR3 is TGTGCCAGCAGCCGCCCTATTGGGGCAGATAGAACCTACGAGCAGTACGTC.